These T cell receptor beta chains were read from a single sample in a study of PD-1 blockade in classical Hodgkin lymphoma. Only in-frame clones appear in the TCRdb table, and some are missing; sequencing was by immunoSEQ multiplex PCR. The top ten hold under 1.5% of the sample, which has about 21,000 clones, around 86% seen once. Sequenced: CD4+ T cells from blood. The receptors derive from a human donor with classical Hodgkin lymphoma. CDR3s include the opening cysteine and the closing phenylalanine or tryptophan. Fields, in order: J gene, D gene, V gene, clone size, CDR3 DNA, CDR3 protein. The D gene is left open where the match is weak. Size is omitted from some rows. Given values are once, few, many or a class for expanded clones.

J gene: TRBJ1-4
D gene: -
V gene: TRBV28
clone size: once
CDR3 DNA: TGTGCCAGCAGCTCTGGAGAATATGAAAAACTGTTTTTT
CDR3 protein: CASSSGEYEKLFF

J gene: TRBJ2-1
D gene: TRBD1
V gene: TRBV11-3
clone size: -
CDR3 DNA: TGTGCCAGCAGCTGGGGACAGGGTCCCTACAATGAGCAGTTCTTC
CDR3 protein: CASSWGQGPYNEQFF

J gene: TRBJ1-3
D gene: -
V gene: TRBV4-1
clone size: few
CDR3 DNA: TGCGCCAGCAGCCCCGAGCGGGTAGGAAACACCATATATTTT
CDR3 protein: CASSPERVGNTIYF

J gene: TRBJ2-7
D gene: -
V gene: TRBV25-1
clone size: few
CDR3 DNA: TGTGCCAGCCGATCGTCCGGGGAATTCTACGAGCAGTACTTC
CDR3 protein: CASRSSGEFYEQYF

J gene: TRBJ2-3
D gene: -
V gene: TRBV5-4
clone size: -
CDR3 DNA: TGTGCCAGCAGCTTGGAGGGCCCCACAGATACGCAGTATTTT
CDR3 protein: CASSLEGPTDTQYF

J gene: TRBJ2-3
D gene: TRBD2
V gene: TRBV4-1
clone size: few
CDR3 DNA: TGCGCCAGCAGCCAAGACTATAGGACTAGCGGGGGCACAGATACGCAGTATTTT
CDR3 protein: CASSQDYRTSGGTDTQYF

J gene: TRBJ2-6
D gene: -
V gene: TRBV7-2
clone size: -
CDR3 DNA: TGTGCCACCCGGCTTTTGCGGCTAGGGGCCAACGTCCTGACTTTC
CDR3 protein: CATRLLRLGANVLTF

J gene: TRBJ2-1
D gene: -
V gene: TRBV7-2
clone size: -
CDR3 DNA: TGTGCCAGCAGCTTCCCCAAAGGGGGCGGGACGGGCTACAATGAGCAGTTCTTC
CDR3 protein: CASSFPKGGGTGYNEQFF

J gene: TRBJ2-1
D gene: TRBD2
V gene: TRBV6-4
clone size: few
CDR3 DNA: TGTGCCAGCAGTGACTCGGGGACTAGCGGGGATGAGCAGTTCTTC
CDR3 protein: CASSDSGTSGDEQFF

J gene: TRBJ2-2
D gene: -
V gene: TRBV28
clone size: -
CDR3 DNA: TGTGCCAGCTCACGAGGCGGGGAAGGCGGGGAGCTGTTTTTT
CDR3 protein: CASSRGGEGGELFF

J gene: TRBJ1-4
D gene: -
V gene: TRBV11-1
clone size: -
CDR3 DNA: TGTGCCAGCAGCGATTTACCGGGAGCTGAAAAACTGTTTTTT
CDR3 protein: CASSDLPGAEKLFF

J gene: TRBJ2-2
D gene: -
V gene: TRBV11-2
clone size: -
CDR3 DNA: TGTGCCAGCAGCCCATTACCGCGCGGGGAGCTGTTTTTT
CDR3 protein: CASSPLPRGELFF

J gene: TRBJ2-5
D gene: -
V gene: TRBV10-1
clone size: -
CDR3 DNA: TGCGCCAGCAGTGAGTCTCTGGGGGCGGGACAAGAGACCCAGTACTTC
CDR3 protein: CASSESLGAGQETQYF

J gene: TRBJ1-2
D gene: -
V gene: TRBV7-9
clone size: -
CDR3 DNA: TGTGCCAGCAGCTTAGACCCGTATGGCTACACCTTC
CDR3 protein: CASSLDPYGYTF

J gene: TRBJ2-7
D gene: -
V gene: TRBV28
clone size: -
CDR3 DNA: TGTGCCAGCAGTCCCGCCGGGGGGCGGGAGCAGTACTTC
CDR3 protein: CASSPAGGREQYF

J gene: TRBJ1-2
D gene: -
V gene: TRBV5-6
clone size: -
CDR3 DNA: TGTGCCAGCAGCGAAAACGGGGGAGCTCCCTATGGCTACACCTTC
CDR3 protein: CASSENGGAPYGYTF

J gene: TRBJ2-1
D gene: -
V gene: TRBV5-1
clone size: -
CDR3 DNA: TGCGCCAGCAGCTTGGCTACGGGGCAGGCACAGTTCTTC
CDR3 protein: CASSLATGQAQFF

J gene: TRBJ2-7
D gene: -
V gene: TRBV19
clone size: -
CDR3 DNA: TGTGCCAGTAGTACAAATCCAGGGGAAGACTTCGCCTACGAGCAGTACTTC
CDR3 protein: CASSTNPGEDFAYEQYF

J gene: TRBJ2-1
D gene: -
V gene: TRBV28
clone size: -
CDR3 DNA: TGTGCCAGCAGTGTCGTTAGCAGGCCGAACAATGAGCAGTTCTTC
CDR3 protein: CASSVVSRPNNEQFF

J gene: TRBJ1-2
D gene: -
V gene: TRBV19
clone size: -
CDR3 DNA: TGTGCCAGTAGTATAACGGGCCAGGGCATGAGCGGCTACACCTTC
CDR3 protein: CASSITGQGMSGYTF

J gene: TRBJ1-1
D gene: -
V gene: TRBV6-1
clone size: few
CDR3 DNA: TGTGCCAGCAGTGAAGAAGGAAGATATAGTTTTGCTTTCTTT
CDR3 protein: CASSEEGRYSFAFF

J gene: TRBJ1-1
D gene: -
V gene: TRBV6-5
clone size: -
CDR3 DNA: TGTGCCAGCAGCCTTAACAGGTTTCGGGAGGCTTTCTTT
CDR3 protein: CASSLNRFREAFF

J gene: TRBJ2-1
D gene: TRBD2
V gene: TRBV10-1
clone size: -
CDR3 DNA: TGCGCCAGCAGTTGGACTAGCGGGACCATAGGGGAGCAGTTCTTC
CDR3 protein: CASSWTSGTIGEQFF

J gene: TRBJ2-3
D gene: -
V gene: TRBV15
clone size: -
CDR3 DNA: TGTGCCACCAGCAGAATTGGGATTAAGACCGATACGCAGTATTTT
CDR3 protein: CATSRIGIKTDTQYF

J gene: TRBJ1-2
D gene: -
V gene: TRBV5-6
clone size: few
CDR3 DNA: TGTGCCAGCAGAAGTACTCAGGGCCACTATGGCTACACCTTC
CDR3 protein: CASRSTQGHYGYTF

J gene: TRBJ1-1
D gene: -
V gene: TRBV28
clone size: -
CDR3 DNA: TGTGCCAGCAGGCCCCACAGGGTTTTTAGGAACACTGAAGCTTTCTTT
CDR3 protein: CASRPHRVFRNTEAFF

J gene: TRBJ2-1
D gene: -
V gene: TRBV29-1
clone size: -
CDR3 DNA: TGCAGCGTTGAAGGTACGGCAGGGCTGGGCAATGAGCAGTTCTTC
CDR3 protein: CSVEGTAGLGNEQFF

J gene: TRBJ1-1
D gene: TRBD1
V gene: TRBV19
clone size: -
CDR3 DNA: TGTGCCACTTTAACCGGGACAGTGAACACTGAAGCTTTCTTT
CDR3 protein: CATLTGTVNTEAFF

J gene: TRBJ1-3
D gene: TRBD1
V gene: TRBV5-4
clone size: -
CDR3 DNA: TGTGCCAGCAGCTCGGGACAGGGGTTAAAGAGAGGTGGAAACACCATATATTTT
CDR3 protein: CASSSGQGLKRGGNTIYF

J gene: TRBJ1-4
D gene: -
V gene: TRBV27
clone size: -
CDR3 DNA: TGTGCCAGCAGTTTACGTCTAGGGGGTAGTAAGGAAAAACTGTTTTTT
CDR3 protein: CASSLRLGGSKEKLFF

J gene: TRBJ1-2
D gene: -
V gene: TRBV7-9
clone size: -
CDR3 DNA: TGTGCCAGCAGCTTAAGACAGGATCCTGGATATGGCTACACCTTC
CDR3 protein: CASSLRQDPGYGYTF

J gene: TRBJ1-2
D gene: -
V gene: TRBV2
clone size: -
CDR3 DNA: TGTGCCAGCAGTACAGGGACCTCTGGCTACACCTTC
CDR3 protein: CASSTGTSGYTF

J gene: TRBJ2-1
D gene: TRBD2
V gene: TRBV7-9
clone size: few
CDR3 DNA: TGTGCCAGCAGCTTAGCGGCACTAGCGGCTAATGAGCAGTTCTTC
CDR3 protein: CASSLAALAANEQFF

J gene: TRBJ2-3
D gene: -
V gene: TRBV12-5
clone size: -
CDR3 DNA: TGTGCTAGTGGTCTCGATCTGGGGTCCGATACGCAGTATTTT
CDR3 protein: CASGLDLGSDTQYF

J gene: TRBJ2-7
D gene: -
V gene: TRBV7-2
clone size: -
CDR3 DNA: TGTGCCAGCACCTTTTACACCCCCGGGGGAGACGAGCAGTACTTC
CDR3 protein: CASTFYTPGGDEQYF

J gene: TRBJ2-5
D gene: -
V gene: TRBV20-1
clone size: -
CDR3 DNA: TGCAGTGCTAGATCAGGGGAGACCCAGTACTTC
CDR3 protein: CSARSGETQYF

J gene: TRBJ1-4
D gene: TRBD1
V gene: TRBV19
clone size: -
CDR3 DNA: TGTGCCAGCAAGGACAGGGGTAATGAAAAACTGTTTTTT
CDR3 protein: CASKDRGNEKLFF

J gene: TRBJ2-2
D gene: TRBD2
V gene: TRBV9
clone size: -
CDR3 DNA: TGTGCCAGCAGCGCGCGGGAGGGCCGGCCCGGGGAGCTGTTTTTT
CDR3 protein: CASSAREGRPGELFF

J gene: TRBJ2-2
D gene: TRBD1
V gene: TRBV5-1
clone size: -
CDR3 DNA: TGCGCCAGCAGGATTGGGACAGGGTCGACCGGGGAGCTGTTTTTT
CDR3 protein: CASRIGTGSTGELFF

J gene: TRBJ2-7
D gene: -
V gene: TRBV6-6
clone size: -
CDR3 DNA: TGTGCCAGCAGTTACTCGCGAGAGACCTACGAGCAGTACTTC
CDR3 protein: CASSYSRETYEQYF

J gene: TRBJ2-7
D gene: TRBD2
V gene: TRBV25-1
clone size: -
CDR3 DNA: TGTGCCAGCAGTGCCGCGGGAGGCAACGAGCAGTACTTC
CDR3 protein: CASSAAGGNEQYF

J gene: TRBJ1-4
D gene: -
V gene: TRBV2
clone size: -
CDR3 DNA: TGTGCCAGCAGTGAAGAGTGGAGGGCTGAAAAACTGTTTTTT
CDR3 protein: CASSEEWRAEKLFF

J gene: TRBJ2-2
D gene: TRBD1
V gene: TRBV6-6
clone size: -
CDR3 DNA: TGTGCCAGCAGAGCCGGGACAGGGGAGGGCGGGGAGCTGTTTTTT
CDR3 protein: CASRAGTGEGGELFF

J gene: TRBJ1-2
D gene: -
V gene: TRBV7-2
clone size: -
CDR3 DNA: TGTGCCAGCAGCCAACCTTCTCGGGGCGGCTACACCTTC
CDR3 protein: CASSQPSRGGYTF

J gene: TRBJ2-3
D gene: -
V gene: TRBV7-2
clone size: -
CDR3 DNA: TGTGCCAGCAGCTCTAGCGTTAGCACAGATACGCAGTATTTT
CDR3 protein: CASSSSVSTDTQYF

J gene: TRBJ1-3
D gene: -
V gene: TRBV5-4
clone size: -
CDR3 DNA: TGTGCCAGCAGCTCCGGACAGACCTCTGGAAACACCATATATTTT
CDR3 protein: CASSSGQTSGNTIYF

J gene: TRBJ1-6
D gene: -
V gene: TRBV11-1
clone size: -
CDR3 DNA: TGTGCCAGCAGCTCCACAGGGAGGGATTCACCCCTCCACTTT
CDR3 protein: CASSSTGRDSPLHF

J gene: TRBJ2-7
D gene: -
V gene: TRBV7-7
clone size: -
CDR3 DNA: TGTGCCAGCAGCTTAAGGCCCACCGACGGGCAGCAGTACTTC
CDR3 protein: CASSLRPTDGQQYF

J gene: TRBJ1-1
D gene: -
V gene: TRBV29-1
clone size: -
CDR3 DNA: TGCAGCGTGAAGAACACTGAAGCTTTCTTT
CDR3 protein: CSVKNTEAFF

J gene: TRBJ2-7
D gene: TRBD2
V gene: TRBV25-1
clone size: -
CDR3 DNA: TGTGCCAGCAGTGAGATAGCGGGAAGCTACGAGCAGTACTTC
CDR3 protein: CASSEIAGSYEQYF